These 21 T cell receptor beta chains originate from one sample sequenced in a study of kidney transplant recipient with SARS-CoV-2 infection. TCRdb analysed the reads with MiXCR anew, one entry per CDR3 protein. This table holds fewer than 250,000 distinct CDR3 sequences, more than 25% found once. The sample consisted of a blood sample, taken at baseline and on day 111 from a kidney transplant recipient. The source is a male patient aged 25-45 years who had COVID-19 and was a kidney transplant recipient. The graft donor may account for some of the T cells.

At least ten counts were recorded for this clonotype. J is TRBJ1-2 and V is TRBV19; D is ambiguous. The V and J ends lost 4 bases and 4 bases respectively, with 22 bases between them. Germline V gene data show CDR1 as LNHDA and CDR2 as SQIVND (reference sequence). CDR3 length: 17 residues. The CDR3 loop reads CASSRLLTNRKTYGYTF. The CDR3 DNA sequence: TGTGCCAGTAGTAGATTACTGACAAATCGAAAGACCTATGGCTACACCTTC.

The count of this clonotype is one. A read error may be the cause here, since a much bigger clone is one base away. J is TRBJ2-3 and V is TRBV5-1; no definite D call. Germline CDR1 reads SGHRS; CDR2 reads YFSETQ. V gave up 2 bases and J gave up 1 base, with 8 bases separating them. CDR3 length: 14 residues. The CDR3 loop reads CASSFPWGTDTQYF. The CDR3 region has the DNA TGCGCCAGCAGCTTCCCATGGGGCACAGATACGCAGTATTTT.

This clonotype was counted at least ten times. The J gene is TRBJ2-5, the V gene TRBV7-2; no clear D. With 4 bases removed from V and 2 bases from J, the gap between germline ends came to 11 bases. This CDR3 is built from 14 residues. CDR1 and CDR2 (germline): SGHTA, FQGNSA. CDR3 sequence: CASSSRTGQETQYF. In nucleotides, the CDR3 is TGTGCCAGCAGCTCTCGGACGGGTCAAGAGACCCAGTACTTC.

Ten or more counts support this clonotype. The chain has TRBV6-4 and TRBJ1-2; D remains unclear. The CDR3 contains 17 residues. Trimming took 5 bases from V and 4 from J, leaving 23 bases between them. From germline, CDR1 is MRHNA and CDR2 SNTAGT. The CDR3 sequence is CASSHVRSHGKTYGYTF. Here the CDR3 DNA reads TGTGCCAGCAGTCACGTACGCTCACACGGAAAGACCTATGGCTACACCTTC.

This clonotype was observed a single time. A much larger clone lies a single base off, so this may be a read error. The V call is TRBV6-5, the J call TRBJ1-5; the D is unclear. The CDR3 has 15 residues. Germline CDR1 and CDR2: MNHEY and SVGAGI. The CDR3 loop is CACRLRGSSNQPQHF. In DNA, the CDR3 is TGTGCCTGCAGATTGAGAGGATCTAGCAATCAGCCCCAGCATTTT.

This clonotype was counted between two and nine times. The V gene is TRBV12-3 or TRBV12-4, the J gene TRBJ1-3; D remains unclear. The germline V and J ends were trimmed by 1 base and 4 bases, with 11 bases remaining between them. The CDR3 totals 15 residues. CDR3 coding DNA: TGTGCCAGCAGTTTAGGTGGAGCGGGGGGAAACACCATATATTTT. Its protein is CASSLGGAGGNTIYF.

This clonotype has a count of ten or more. The J gene is TRBJ1-2, the V gene TRBV7-9; D unclear. The germline V gene encodes CDR1 SEHNR and CDR2 FQNEAQ (reference sequence). The CDR3 totals 17 residues. Trimming pared 5 bases from V and 4 bases from J, leaving 23 bases between. The CDR3 is CASSTAPYHGKTYGYTF. The DNA for the CDR3 is TGTGCCAGCAGCACGGCACCATACCATGGAAAGACCTATGGCTACACCTTC.

As for this clonotype: A much larger clonotype is one base distant, so this may be a read error. The chain has TRBV6-2 or TRBV6-3 and TRBJ2-6, with TRBD2 identical over 8 bases. CDR1 and CDR2 from the germline V gene are MNHEY and SVGEGT. The CDR3 spans 15 residues. The chain's CDR3 is CASRGGVGGANALTF. CDR3 nucleotide sequence: TGTGCCAGCCGGGGGGGCGTCGGTGGGGCCAACGCCCTGACTTTC.

This clonotype was counted ten times or more. This rearrangement joins TRBV18 to TRBJ1-1, with 9 bases lining up with TRBD1. V was clipped by 3 bases and J by 1 base; unmatched bases: 3. The CDR3 consists of 15 residues. The germline gives CDR1 KGHSH, CDR2 LQKENI. The CDR3 sequence is CASSPLQGANTEAFF. CDR3 coding DNA: TGTGCCAGCTCACCGCTACAGGGGGCGAACACTGAAGCTTTCTTT. The full variable domain, completed using reference TRBV18 and TRBJ1-1, is NAGVMQNPRHLVRRRGQEARLRCSPMKGHSHVYWYRQLPEEGLKFMVYLQKENIIDESGMPKERFSAEFPKEGPSILRIQQVVRGDSAAYFCASSPLQGANTEAFFGQGTRLTVV.

This clonotype has just a few counts. The chain combines TRBV5-1 with TRBJ1-2; D call uncertain. Per germline, CDR1 SGHRS and CDR2 YFSETQ. Trimming left V 7 bases short and J 4 bases short, with 23 bases between. CDR3 size: 16 residues. The CDR3 DNA follows: TGCGCCAGCGGTGCTAAATCGGTTCGAAAGACCTATGGCTACACCTTC. Residues: CASGAKSVRKTYGYTF.

This clonotype has at least ten counts. The chain uses TRBV4-3 and TRBJ2-1; 12 bases align to TRBD2. In germline, CDR1 is LGHNA, CDR2 YSLEER. This CDR3 comprises 17 residues. J was trimmed by 16 bases and V by 0 bases; bases with no gene match: 16. The CDR3 coding sequence is TGCGCCAGCAGCCAAGACCCCATAACTAGCGGGAGGACGATATTCTTCTTC. This encodes CASSQDPITSGRTIFFF.

Turning to this clonotype: This may arise from a read error, as a much more abundant clone is one base away. The V and J genes are TRBV25-1 and TRBJ1-2, with D unresolved. Germline CDR1 reads MGHDK; CDR2 reads SYGVNS. V was trimmed by 5 bases and J by 6 bases, leaving 25 bases between them. The CDR3 has 17 amino acids. The CDR3 loop reads CASSINTELGKTHGYTF. CDR3 DNA: TGTGCCAGCAGTATTAATACAGAACTGGGAAAGACCCATGGCTACACCTTC.

This clonotype was seen ten or more times. The chain links TRBV6-4 to TRBJ2-3, with 10 bases fitting TRBD2. V shed 4 bases and J 0 bases; nucleotides not matched to a gene: 1. This CDR3 region has 15 residues. Germline V gene lookup returns CDR1 MRHNA and CDR2 SNTAGT. The CDR3: CASSALAGSTDTQYF. CDR3 in DNA: TGTGCCAGCAGTGCACTAGCGGGGAGCACAGATACGCAGTATTTT.

This clonotype was seen once. A much larger clone lies one base from this, so it may be a read error. The chain recombines TRBV5-1 with TRBJ1-2; D is undetermined. Germline V lookup: CDR1 SGHRS, CDR2 YFSETQ. V was clipped by 7 bases and J by 4 bases, with 23 bases between them. The CDR3 contains 16 residues. The CDR3 DNA follows: TGCGCCAGCGGCATCCAATCGGCTCGAAAGACCTATGGCTACACCTTC. This codes for CASGIQSARKTYGYTF.

This clonotype has just a few counts. The rearrangement uses TRBV6-5 and TRBJ2-3, with no clear D. CDR3 size: 14 residues. Trimming cost V 9 bases and J 0 bases, with 13 bases left between them. Per germline, CDR1 MNHEY and CDR2 SVGAGI. The CDR3 nucleotides read TGTGCCAGTCAAGCCCGACTTAGCACAGATACGCAGTATTTT. It encodes CASQARLSTDTQYF.

The V gene is TRBV11-2, the J gene TRBJ2-5; a possible D gene is TRBD1 (6 bases). The J call is uncertain, as TRBJ2-7 better fits the DNA end. This CDR3 comprises 14 residues. The germline gives CDR1 SGHAT, CDR2 FQNNGV. CDR3 bases: TGTGCCAGCAGCTTAGGGGAACAGGGCTACGAGCAGTACTTC. This encodes CASSLGEQGYEQYF.

The chain combines TRBV7-1 with TRBJ1-2; D is ambiguous. TRBV7-1 is an open reading frame whose function is uncertain. Trimming removed 5 bases from V and 4 bases from J, with 23 bases in between. This CDR3 is built from 17 residues. CDR3 loop: CASSIAPHEGKTYGYTF. The DNA for the CDR3 is TGTGCCAGCAGCATTGCACCTCACGAGGGAAAGACCTATGGCTACACCTTC.

This clonotype occurred many times. This sequence joins TRBV11-2 and TRBJ1-2; D is uncertain. Trimming left V 5 bases short and J 4 bases short, with 23 bases between. Germline CDR1 SGHAT, CDR2 FQNNGV. CDR3 length: 17 amino acids. Here the CDR3 DNA reads TGTGCCAGCAGCGTGCGCCAAACAAGCAGAAAGACCTATGGCTACACCTTC. This gives the protein CASSVRQTSRKTYGYTF.

Notes on this clonotype: A much larger clonotype is one base distant, so this may be a read error. The chain has TRBV10-3 and TRBJ2-3; 14 positions agree with TRBD2. From germline, CDR1 is ENHRY and CDR2 SYGVKD. There are 15 residues in the CDR3. V lost 4 bases and J lost 8; bases outside the gene matches: 5. The CDR3 spells CAISGGLAGVGTQYF. The CDR3 DNA reads TGTGCCATCAGTGGGGGACTAGCGGGAGTAGGTACGCAGTATTTT.

This clonotype has only a few counts. This sequence joins TRBV10-3 and TRBJ1-1; 8 nucleotides match TRBD1. CDR3 size: 16 residues. Trimming cost V 2 bases and J 1 base; bases outside gene matches: 6. Per germline, CDR1 ENHRY and CDR2 SYGVKD. The CDR3 region has the DNA TGTGCCATCAGTGAGCTCCGGGACAGGAGGAACACTGAAGCTTTCTTT. The encoded protein is CAISELRDRRNTEAFF.

To note about this clonotype: Possible read error: a much larger clone is one base away. This chain uses TRBV12-3 or TRBV12-4 with TRBJ2-3, with D tentatively TRBD2 (5 bases). The CDR3 has 14 residues. CDR3 DNA sequence: TGTGCCGGCAGTCGAAGCAGCGGCTCAGATACGCAGTATTTT. It codes for CAGSRSSGSDTQYF.